These 12 T cell receptor beta chains were sequenced from one sample in a study of human T cells and chemical hapten exposure. Time point meaning: patch test 3, about 24 weeks after DPC sensitization. Regarding treatment: therapeutic diphenylcyclopropenone sensitization with weekly scalp DPC. TCRdb reprocessed the RACE reads via MiXCR and lists one record per CDR3 protein. Among some 79,000 distinct CDR3 sequences listed, more than 10% were seen once. This material consisted of whole blood, taken in connection with sensitization to the hapten diphenylcyclopropenone (DPC). All receptors derive from a woman aged 50 to 65 with alopecia areata. Some clones in this sample may be carry-over from other donors' samples.

The sample holds a few counts of this clonotype. One end of the junction fails to match germline, which may point to a read error. The chain is built from TRBV7-7 and TRBJ2-2; TRBD1 aligns across 11 bases. This CDR3 region has 16 residues. Germline V CDR1 and CDR2: SSHAT, FNYEAQ (reference sequence). The CDR3 DNA is TGTGCTAGCAGCTTTGGTGGGACAGGGGGCACCGGGGAGCTGTTTTTT. Amino acids: CASSFGGTGGTGELFF. Drawing the rest from reference TRBV7-7 and TRBJ2-2, the complete variable domain is GAGVSQSPRYKVTKRGQDVTLRCDPISSHATLYWYQQALGQGPEFLTYFNYEAQPDKSGLPSDRFSAERPEGSISTLTIQRTEQRDSAMYRCASSFGGTGGTGELFFGEGSRLTVL.

This clonotype was detected ten times or more. The chain has TRBV11-1 and TRBJ2-3; possibly TRBD1 for D (6 bases). V lost 5 bases and J lost 6, with 15 bases in between. Germline CDR1 SGHAT, CDR2 FQDESV (reference sequence). The CDR3 has 14 amino acids. CDR3 amino acids: CASSTWDQGDTQYF. The CDR3 bases are TGTGCCAGCAGCACCTGGGACCAGGGGGATACGCAGTATTTT.

Only a few counts were recorded for this clonotype. The gene calls are TRBV11-1 and TRBJ1-1; TRBD1 agrees at 7 bases. The CDR3 is made up of 17 amino acids. The V gene's germline CDR1 is SGHAT and CDR2 FQDESV (reference sequence). V lost 1 base and J lost 1; bases outside the gene matches: 9. CDR3 sequence: CASSLGSTGWRNTEAFF. In DNA, the CDR3 is TGTGCCAGCAGCTTAGGGTCGACAGGGTGGAGGAACACTGAAGCTTTCTTT.

This clonotype was seen at least ten times. The chain carries TRBV20-1 and TRBJ2-5; 7 positions agree with TRBD2. Germline-derived CDR1 and CDR2 are DFQATT and SNEGSKA (reference sequence). The length of the CDR3 is 15 residues. The CDR3 is CSPRLGLAAQETQYF. The CDR3 region has the DNA TGCAGCCCGCGCTTAGGCCTAGCGGCCCAAGAGACCCAGTACTTC.

J is TRBJ2-7 and V is TRBV28, with TRBD2 identical over 9 bases. Germline values: CDR1 MDHEN, CDR2 SYDVKM. CDR3 length: 17 residues. The ends lost 2 bases at V and 2 bases at J; junction bases unmatched: 10. This CDR3 is CASSLERAGGRTYEQYF. The CDR3 coding sequence is TGTGCCAGCAGTTTAGAGCGTGCGGGAGGGCGAACCTACGAGCAGTACTTC.

This clonotype was seen repeatedly, ten times or more. This chain joins TRBV9 and TRBJ2-2; 10 bases agree with TRBD2. V lost 3 bases and J lost 7; bases outside the gene matches: 6. The CDR3 runs to 15 residues. Germline V gives CDR1 SGDLS, CDR2 YYNGEE. CDR3 DNA sequence: TGTGCCAGCAGCGCCTGGACTAGCGGTATCGGGGAGCTGTTTTTT. It translates to CASSAWTSGIGELFF.

This clonotype occurred many times. The rearrangement joins TRBV20-1 to TRBJ2-7; no clear D. Germline V CDR1 and CDR2: DFQATT, SNEGSKA (reference sequence). This CDR3 spans 17 amino acids. With 0 bases removed from V and 4 bases from J, the gap between germline ends came to 22 bases. CDR3 DNA: TGCAGTGCTAGAGATCCCTTCCACAGTCATGCCGCGTACGAGCAGTACTTC. It yields the protein CSARDPFHSHAAYEQYF.

This clonotype was counted ten times or more. The chain recombines TRBV12-3 or TRBV12-4 with TRBJ2-7; D could derive from TRBD1 or TRBD2 (5 bases each). The V end lost 6 bases, the J end lost 3 bases, and 18 bases lay between the germline ends. The CDR3 length is 15 residues. The CDR3 reads CASSPAAGRFYEQYF. The CDR3 coding sequence is TGTGCCAGCAGCCCAGCGGCAGGGCGATTCTACGAGCAGTACTTC.

This clonotype was recorded at least ten times. J is TRBJ1-2 and V is TRBV27; maybe TRBD1 (5 bases). The CDR3 totals 14 residues. Germline V gene sequence: CDR1 MNHEY, CDR2 SMNVEV (reference sequence). The germline V and J ends were trimmed by 4 bases and 6 bases, with 15 bases remaining between them. CDR3 nucleotide sequence: TGTGCCAGCAGTTACATTCAGGGAGGTGATGGCTACACCTTC. It translates to CASSYIQGGDGYTF.

This sequence joins TRBV25-1 and TRBJ2-7, with 7 bases matching TRBD2. The CDR3 is made up of 16 amino acids. The V gene end was trimmed by 6 bases and the J gene end by 0 bases; junction bases not matched to a gene: 11. The germline V gene has CDR1 MGHDK and CDR2 SYGVNS. The CDR3 DNA reads as TGTGCCAGCAGGGGAAGGTCCAGCGGGACCTCCTACGAGCAGTACTTC. Protein product: CASRGRSSGTSYEQYF.

The chain carries TRBV7-2 and TRBJ2-3; D uncertain. There are 15 residues in the CDR3. Germline V gene sequence: CDR1 SGHTA, CDR2 FQGNSA. The V gene lost 5 bases and the J gene lost 5 bases, with 17 bases spanning the gap. The CDR3 region is CASSPSPQRQDTQYF. CDR3 nucleotides: TGTGCCAGCAGCCCCTCCCCCCAGCGTCAAGATACGCAGTATTTT.

This clonotype was observed a few times. The genes are TRBV9 and TRBJ2-5, with 7 bases matching TRBD1. There are 16 residues in the CDR3. The J segment lost 4 bases and the V segment lost 0 bases, leaving 9 bases of the junction unmatched. CDR1 is SGDLS and CDR2 is YYNGEE in the germline V gene. This CDR3 reads CASSVGAGGTAETQYF. As DNA, the CDR3 is TGTGCCAGCAGCGTAGGAGCAGGGGGTACGGCAGAGACCCAGTACTTC. Complete variable domain (other parts from reference TRBV9 and TRBJ2-5): DSGVTQTPKHLITATGQRVTLRCSPRSGDLSVYWYQQSLDQGLQFLIQYYNGEERAKGNILERFSAQQFPDLHSELNLSSLELGDSALYFCASSVGAGGTAETQYFGPGTRLLVL.